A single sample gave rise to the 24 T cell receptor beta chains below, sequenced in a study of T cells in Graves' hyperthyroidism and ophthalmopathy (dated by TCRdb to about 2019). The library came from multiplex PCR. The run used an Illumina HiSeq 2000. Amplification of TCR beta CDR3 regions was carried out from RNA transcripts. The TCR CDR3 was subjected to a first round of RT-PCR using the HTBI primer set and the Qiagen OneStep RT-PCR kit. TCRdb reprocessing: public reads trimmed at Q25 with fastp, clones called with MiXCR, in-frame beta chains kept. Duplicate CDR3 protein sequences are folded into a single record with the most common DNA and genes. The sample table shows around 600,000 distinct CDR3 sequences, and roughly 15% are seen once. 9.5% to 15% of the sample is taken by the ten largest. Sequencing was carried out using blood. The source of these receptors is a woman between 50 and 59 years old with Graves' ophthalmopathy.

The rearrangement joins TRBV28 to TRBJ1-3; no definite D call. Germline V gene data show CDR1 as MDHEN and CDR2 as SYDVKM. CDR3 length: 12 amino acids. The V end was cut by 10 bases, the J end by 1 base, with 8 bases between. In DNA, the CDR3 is TGTGCCACCTCGGAGTCTGGAAACACCATATATTTT. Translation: CATSESGNTIYF.

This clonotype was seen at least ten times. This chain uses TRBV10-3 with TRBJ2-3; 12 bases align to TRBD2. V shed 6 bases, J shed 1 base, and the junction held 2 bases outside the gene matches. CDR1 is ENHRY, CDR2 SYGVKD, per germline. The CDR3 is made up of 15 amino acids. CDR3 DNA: TGTGCCATCAGCGCTAGCGGGAGGGGCACAGATACGCAGTATTTT. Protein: CAISASGRGTDTQYF.

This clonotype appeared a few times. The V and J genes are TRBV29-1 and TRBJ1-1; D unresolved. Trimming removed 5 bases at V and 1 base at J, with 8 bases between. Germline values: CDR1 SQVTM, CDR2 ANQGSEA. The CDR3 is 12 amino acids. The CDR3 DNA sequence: TGCAGCGTTTTAAAGGGGAACACTGAAGCTTTCTTT. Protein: CSVLKGNTEAFF.

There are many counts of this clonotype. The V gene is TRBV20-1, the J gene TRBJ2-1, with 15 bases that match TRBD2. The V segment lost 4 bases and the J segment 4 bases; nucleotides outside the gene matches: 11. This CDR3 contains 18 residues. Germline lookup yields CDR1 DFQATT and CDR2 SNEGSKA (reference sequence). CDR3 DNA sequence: TGCAGTGCTACGATACCTCCCGGGACTAGCGGGGGGTACAATGAGCAGTTCTTC. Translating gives CSATIPPGTSGGYNEQFF.

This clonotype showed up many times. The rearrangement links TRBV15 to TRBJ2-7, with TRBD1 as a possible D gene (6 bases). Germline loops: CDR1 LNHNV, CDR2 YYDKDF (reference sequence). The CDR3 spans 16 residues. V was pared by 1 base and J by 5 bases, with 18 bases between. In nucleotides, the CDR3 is TGTGCCACCAGCAGAGTGGTTGGCAGGGGTGGCCACGAGCAGTACTTC. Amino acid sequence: CATSRVVGRGGHEQYF.

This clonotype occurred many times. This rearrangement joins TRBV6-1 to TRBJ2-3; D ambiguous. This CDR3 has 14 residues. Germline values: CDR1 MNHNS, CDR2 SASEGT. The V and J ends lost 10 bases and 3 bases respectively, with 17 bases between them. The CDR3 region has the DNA TGTGCCACCAAAAGTTTAGTGGGGACAGATACGCAGTATTTT. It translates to CATKSLVGTDTQYF.

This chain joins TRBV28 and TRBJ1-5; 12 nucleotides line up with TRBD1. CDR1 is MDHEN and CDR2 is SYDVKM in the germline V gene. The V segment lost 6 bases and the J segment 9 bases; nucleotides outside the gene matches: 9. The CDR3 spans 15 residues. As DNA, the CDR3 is TGTGCCAGCAGCCAAGCGGGACAGGGGGCTAGGCCCCAGCATTTT. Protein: CASSQAGQGARPQHF.

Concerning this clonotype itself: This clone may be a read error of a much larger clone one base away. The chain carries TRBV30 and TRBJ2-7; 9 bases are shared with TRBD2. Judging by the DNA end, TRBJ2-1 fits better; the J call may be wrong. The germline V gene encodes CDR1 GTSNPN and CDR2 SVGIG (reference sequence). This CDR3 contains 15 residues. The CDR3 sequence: CAWSHSGGSSYEQFF. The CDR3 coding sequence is TGTGCCTGGAGTCATAGCGGGGGAAGCTCCTACGAGCAGTTCTTC.

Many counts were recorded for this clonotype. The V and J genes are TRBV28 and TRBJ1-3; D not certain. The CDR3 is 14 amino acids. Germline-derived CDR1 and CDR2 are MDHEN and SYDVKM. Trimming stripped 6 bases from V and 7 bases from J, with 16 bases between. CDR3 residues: CASSALPSRNTIYF. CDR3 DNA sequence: TGTGCCAGCAGCGCCCTCCCATCGCGGAACACCATATATTTT.

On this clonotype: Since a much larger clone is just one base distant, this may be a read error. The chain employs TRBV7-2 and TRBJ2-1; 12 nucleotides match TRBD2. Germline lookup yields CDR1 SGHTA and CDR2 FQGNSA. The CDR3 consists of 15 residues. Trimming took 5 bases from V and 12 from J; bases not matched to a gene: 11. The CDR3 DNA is TGTGCCAGCAGCAGACGACTAGCGGGAGTCGGTGGGCAGTTCTTC. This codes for CASSRRLAGVGGQFF.

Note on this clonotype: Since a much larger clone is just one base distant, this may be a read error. The CDR3 spells CASGPGQGAYSNQPQHF. The CDR3, as DNA: TGTGCCAGCGGGCCGGGACAGGGGGCCTATAGCAATCAGCCCCAGCATTTT. The rearrangement links TRBV27 to TRBJ1-5; TRBD1 aligns across 12 bases. Germline V gives CDR1 MNHEY, CDR2 SMNVEV (reference sequence). V lost 8 bases to trimming and J lost 0 bases; unmatched junction nucleotides: 8. This CDR3 has 17 residues.

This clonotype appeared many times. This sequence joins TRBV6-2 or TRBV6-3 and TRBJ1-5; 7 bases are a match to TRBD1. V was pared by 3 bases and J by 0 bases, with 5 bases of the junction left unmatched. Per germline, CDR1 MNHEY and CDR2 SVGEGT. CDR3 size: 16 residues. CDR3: CASSYTGAYSNQPQHF. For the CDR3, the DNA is TGTGCCAGCAGTTATACAGGGGCTTATAGCAATCAGCCCCAGCATTTT.

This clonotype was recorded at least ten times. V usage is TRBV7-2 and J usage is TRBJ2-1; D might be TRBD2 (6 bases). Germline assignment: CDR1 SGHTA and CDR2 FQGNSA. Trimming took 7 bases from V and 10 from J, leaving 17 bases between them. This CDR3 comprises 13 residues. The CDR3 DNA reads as TGTGCCAGCAACCCAAGCGTCAGCGGGGAGCAGTTCTTC. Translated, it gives CASNPSVSGEQFF.

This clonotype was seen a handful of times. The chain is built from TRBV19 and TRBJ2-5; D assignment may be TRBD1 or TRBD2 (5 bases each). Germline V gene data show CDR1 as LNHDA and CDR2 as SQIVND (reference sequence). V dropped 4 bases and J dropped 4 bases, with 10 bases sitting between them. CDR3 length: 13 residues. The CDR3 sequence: CASSKAGRETQYF. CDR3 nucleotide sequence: TGTGCCAGTAGTAAGGCAGGGAGAGAGACCCAGTACTTC.

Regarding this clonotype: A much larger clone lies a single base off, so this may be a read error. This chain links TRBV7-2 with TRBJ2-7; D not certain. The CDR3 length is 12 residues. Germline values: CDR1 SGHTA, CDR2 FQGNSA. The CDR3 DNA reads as TGTGCCGGCAGATCGGACGGCTACGAGCAGTACTTC. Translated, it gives CAGRSDGYEQYF.

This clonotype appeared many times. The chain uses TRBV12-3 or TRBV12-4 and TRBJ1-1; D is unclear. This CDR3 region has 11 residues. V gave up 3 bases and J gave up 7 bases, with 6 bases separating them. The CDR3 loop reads CASSFAVEAFF. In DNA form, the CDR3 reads TGTGCCAGCAGTTTTGCCGTTGAAGCTTTCTTT.

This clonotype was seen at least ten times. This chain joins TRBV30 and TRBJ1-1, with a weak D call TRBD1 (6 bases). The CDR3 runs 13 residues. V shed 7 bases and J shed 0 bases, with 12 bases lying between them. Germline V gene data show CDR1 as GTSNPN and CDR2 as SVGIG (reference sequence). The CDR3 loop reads CAYDTGMNTEAFF. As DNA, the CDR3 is TGTGCCTATGATACAGGGATGAACACTGAAGCTTTCTTT.

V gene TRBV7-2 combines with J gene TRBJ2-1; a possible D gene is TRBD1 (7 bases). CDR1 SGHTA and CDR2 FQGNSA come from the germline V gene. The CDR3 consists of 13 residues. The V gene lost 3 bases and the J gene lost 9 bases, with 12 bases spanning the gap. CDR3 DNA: TGTGCCAGCAGCTTTAGGGGGCGGGGTGAGCAGTTCTTC. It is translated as CASSFRGRGEQFF. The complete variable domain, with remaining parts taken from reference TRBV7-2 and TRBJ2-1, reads GAGVSQSPSNKVTEKGKDVELRCDPISGHTALYWYRQSLGQGLEFLIYFQGNSAPDKSGLPSDRFSAERTGGSVSTLTIQRTQQEDSAVYLCASSFRGRGEQFFGPGTRLTVL.

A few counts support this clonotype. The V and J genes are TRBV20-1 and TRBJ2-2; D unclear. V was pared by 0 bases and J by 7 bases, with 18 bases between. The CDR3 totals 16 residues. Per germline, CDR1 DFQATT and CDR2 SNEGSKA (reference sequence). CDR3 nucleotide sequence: TGCAGTGCTAGAGATATAATGGCAGGTCTGAACGGGGAGCTGTTTTTT. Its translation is CSARDIMAGLNGELFF.

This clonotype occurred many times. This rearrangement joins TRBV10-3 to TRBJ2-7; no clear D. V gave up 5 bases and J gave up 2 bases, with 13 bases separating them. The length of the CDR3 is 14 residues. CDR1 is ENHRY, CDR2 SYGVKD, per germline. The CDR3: CAISIGVSAYEQYF. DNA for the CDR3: TGTGCCATCAGTATAGGAGTTTCGGCCTACGAGCAGTACTTC.

CDR3 residues: CASSRGSKNTEAFF. As DNA, the CDR3 is TGTGCCAGCAGTCGAGGGTCCAAGAACACTGAAGCTTTCTTT. The V call is TRBV12-3 or TRBV12-4, the J call TRBJ1-1, with D hard to call. V lost 5 bases, J lost 1 base, and 11 bases lay in between. The CDR3 is made up of 14 amino acids.

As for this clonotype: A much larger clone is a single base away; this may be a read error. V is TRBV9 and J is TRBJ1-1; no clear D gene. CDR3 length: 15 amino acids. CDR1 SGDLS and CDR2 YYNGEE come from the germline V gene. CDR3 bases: TGTACCAGCAGCGTAGGCTCATTCCCGGGGACTGAAGCTTTCTTT. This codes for CTSSVGSFPGTEAFF. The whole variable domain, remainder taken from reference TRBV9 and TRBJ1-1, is DSGVTQTPKHLITATGQRVTLRCSPRSGDLSVYWYQQSLDQGLQFLIQYYNGEERAKGNILERFSAQQFPDLHSELNLSSLELGDSALYFCTSSVGSFPGTEAFFGQGTRLTVV.

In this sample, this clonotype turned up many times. Here the CDR3 DNA reads TGTGCCAGCAGTTTGGTTGGACTAGCCTCCTACAATGAGCAGTTCTTC. Its translation: CASSLVGLASYNEQFF. V usage is TRBV28 and J usage is TRBJ2-1; 8 nucleotides agree with TRBD2. This CDR3 region has 16 residues. Trimming cost V 3 bases and J 0 bases; bases outside gene matches: 4. Per the germline V gene, CDR1 is MDHEN and CDR2 is SYDVKM.

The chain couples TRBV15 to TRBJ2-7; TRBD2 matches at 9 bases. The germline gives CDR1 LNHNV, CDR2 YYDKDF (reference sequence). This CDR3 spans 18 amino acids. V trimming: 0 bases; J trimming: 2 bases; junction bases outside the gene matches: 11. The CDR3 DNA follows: TGTGCCACCAGCAGAGATTTTTCGGCGGGAGGGCCCCCCTACGAGCAGTACTTC. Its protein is CATSRDFSAGGPPYEQYF.